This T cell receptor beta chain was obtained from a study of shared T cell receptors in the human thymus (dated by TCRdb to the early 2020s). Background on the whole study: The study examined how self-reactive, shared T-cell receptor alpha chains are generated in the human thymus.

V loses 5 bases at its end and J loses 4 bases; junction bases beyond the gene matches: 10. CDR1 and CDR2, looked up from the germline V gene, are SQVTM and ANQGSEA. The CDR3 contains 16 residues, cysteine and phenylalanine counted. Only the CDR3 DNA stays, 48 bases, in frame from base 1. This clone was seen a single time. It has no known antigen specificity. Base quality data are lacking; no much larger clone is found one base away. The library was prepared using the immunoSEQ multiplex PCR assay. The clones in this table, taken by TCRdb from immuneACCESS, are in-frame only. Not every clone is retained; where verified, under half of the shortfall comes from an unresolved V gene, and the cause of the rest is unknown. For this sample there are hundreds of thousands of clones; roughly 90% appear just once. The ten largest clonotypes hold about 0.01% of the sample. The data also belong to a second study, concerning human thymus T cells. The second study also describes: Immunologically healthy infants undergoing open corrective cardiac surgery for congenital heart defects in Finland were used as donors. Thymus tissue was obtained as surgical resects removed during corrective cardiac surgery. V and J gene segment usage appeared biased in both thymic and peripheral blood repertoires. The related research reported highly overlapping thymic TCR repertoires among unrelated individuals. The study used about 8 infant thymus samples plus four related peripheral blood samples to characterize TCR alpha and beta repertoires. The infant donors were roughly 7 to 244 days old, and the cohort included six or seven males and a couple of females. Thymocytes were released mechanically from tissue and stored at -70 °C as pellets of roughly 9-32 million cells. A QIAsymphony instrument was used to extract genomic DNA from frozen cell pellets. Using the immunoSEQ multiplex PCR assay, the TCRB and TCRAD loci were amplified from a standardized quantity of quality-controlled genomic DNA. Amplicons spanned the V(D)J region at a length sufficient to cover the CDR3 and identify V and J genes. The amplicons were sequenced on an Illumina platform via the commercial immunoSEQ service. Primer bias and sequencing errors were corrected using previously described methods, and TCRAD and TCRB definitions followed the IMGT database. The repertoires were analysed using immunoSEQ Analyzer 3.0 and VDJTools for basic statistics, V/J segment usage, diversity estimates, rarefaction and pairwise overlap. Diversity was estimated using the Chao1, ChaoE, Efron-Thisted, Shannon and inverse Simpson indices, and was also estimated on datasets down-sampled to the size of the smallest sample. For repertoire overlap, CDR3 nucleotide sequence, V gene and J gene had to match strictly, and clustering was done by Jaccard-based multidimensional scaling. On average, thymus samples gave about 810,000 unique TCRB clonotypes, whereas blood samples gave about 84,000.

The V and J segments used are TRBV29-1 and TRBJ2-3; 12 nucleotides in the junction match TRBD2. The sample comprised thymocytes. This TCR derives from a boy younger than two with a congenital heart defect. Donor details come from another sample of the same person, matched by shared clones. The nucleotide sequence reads TGCAGCGTTCATTCTCTAGCGGGAGGGGGCGCAGATACGCAGTATTTT. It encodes CSVHSLAGGGADTQYF.